Following are 4 T cell receptor beta chains from one sample sequenced in a study of blood T cell repertoires in COVID-19. Method: immunoSEQ multiplex PCR; TCRdb's copy keeps in-frame clones and lacks some. The sample holds some 220,000 clones, approximately 83% seen once. Sequences were obtained from peripheral blood. These receptors originate from a woman in her twenties or thirties who had recovered from COVID-19.

The chain couples TRBV18 to TRBJ2-1; 7 bases are a match to TRBD2. CDR1 KGHSH and CDR2 LQKENI come from the germline V gene. This CDR3 has 15 amino acids. Unmatched junction bases numbered 5, after V lost 1 base and J lost 5 bases. CDR3: CASSPRPGGDNEQFF. The DNA of the CDR3 is TGTGCCAGCTCACCACGGCCTGGGGGGGACAATGAGCAGTTCTTC.

V gene TRBV6-6 combines with J gene TRBJ2-2, with 7 positions matching TRBD1. The CDR3 covers 16 residues. Germline CDR1 MNHNY, CDR2 SVGAGI (reference sequence). V lost 8 bases to trimming and J lost 5 bases; unmatched junction nucleotides: 14. CDR3 region: CASRPPAGGETGELFF. In DNA, the CDR3 is TGTGCCAGCCGTCCCCCGGCAGGGGGAGAAACCGGGGAGCTGTTTTTT.

This clone was recorded a few times. This rearrangement joins TRBV10-2 to TRBJ2-1; 11 bases map to TRBD2. CDR1 is WSHSY and CDR2 is SAAADI in the germline V gene. With V trimmed by 7 bases and J by 7 bases, 9 bases remained unmatched. This CDR3 is built from 15 residues. The CDR3 sequence is CASKSSGRRGNEQFF. CDR3 DNA: TGCGCCAGCAAATCTAGCGGGAGGAGGGGGAATGAGCAGTTCTTC.

The chain links TRBV5-4 to TRBJ2-7; 10 nucleotides line up with TRBD2. Per the germline V gene, CDR1 is SGHNT and CDR2 is YYREEE (reference sequence). After removal of 4 bases from V and 0 bases from J, the junction contained 13 bases not matched to a gene. The length of the CDR3 is 18 residues. CDR3 sequence: CASSPQADSGRSSYEQYF. The CDR3 nucleotides are TGTGCCAGCAGCCCACAAGCGGATAGCGGGAGGAGCTCCTACGAGCAGTACTTC.